The subject of this entry is one T cell receptor (beta chain). Its antigen remains unknown. This sample was taken from a study of beta chain features in type 1 diabetes. Across the study: The samples had approximately 100,000,000 sorted cells examined in all.

The study's findings and limits: Compared with healthy donors, patients appeared to share more similar naive, central memory and regulatory TCRB repertoires.

The germline V gene has CDR1 SGHRS and CDR2 YFSETQ. The CDR3 is 14 amino acids. The junction had 7 bases not matched to a gene; V was cut back by 2 bases and J by 7 bases. The entirety of the isolated RNA underwent reverse transcription, so expressed TCRB transcripts were sequenced. Repertoires were generated with immunoSEQ multiplex PCR, while TCRdb's copy carries only in-frame clones and drops some. The data contain a few hundred thousand clones, around 20% of them singletons. This TCR was sampled from a woman under 30 in good health. The sample was naive CD4+ T cells from blood. This chain joins TRBV5-1 and TRBJ1-2; 8 bases are shared with TRBD1. The CDR3 here is CASSLSGQGSGYTF. In DNA, the CDR3 is TGCGCCAGCAGCTTATCAGGACAGGGCTCTGGCTACACCTTC.